This T cell receptor beta chain came from a study of T cells in Graves' hyperthyroidism and ophthalmopathy. This clonotype has only a few counts. Its specificity is unknown. It was RNA transcripts that yielded the amplified TCR beta CDR3 regions. In the first-round RT-PCR of the TCR CDR3, the HTBI primer set was used. TCRdb itself ran the multiplex PCR reads through MiXCR, one entry per CDR3 protein. Here the sample spans about 640,000 distinct CDR3 sequences, around 21% being singletons. Lactation, pregnancy, other autoimmune disease or uncontrolled infection led to exclusion of patients. On the basis of clinical symptoms, serum thyroxine and TRAb, thyroid ultrasound and orbital computed tomography, diagnoses were made. Study findings and constraints: Most expanded thyroid clonotypes above 0.001 recurred in blood.

There are 15 residues in the CDR3. Germline V gene lookup returns CDR1 DFQATT and CDR2 SNEGSKA (reference sequence). V was cut by 0 bases and J by 5 bases, with 15 bases left in between. The sequenced material came from blood. This rearrangement joins TRBV20-1 to TRBJ2-3; a weak D match, TRBD1 (5 bases). This TCR derives from a man under 40 with Graves' ophthalmopathy. The chain's CDR3 is CSARDTAGKGDTQYF. The CDR3 bases are TGCAGTGCTAGAGATACGGCAGGGAAAGGAGATACGCAGTATTTT.